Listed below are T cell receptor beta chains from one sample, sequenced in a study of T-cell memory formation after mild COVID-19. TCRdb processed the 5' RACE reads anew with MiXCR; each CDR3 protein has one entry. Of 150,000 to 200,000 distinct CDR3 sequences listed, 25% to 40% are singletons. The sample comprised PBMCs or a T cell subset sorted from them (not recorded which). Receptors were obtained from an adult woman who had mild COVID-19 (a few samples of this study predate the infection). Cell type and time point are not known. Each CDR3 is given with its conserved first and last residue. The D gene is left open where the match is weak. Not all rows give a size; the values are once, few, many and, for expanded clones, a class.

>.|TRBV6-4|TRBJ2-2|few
TGTGCCAGCAGGCAAGGGGGAGTACAGGACACCGGGGAGCTGTTTTTT
CASRQGGVQDTGELFF
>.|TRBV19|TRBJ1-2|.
TGTGCCAGTAGACGAGAGGTCAGTTCCACCTATGGCTACACCTTC
CASRREVSSTYGYTF
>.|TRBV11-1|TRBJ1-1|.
TGTGCCAGCAGCTTGAACCGGGACGGTGAAGCTTTCTTT
CASSLNRDGEAFF
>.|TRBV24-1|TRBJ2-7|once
TGTGCCACTTCCGGGGGCCCGGGGGTGAGCGAGCAGTACTTC
CATSGGPGVSEQYF
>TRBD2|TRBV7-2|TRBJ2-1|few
TGTGCCAGCAGCTTCTATTTAGTGGGACTAGCGGGAGTAAATGAGCAGTTCTTC
CASSFYLVGLAGVNEQFF
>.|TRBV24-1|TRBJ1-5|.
TGTGCCACCAGTGCCAGCAGGGGACAGCCCCAGCATTTT
CATSASRGQPQHF
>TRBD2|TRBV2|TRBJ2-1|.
TGTGCCAGCGGAACGGGACTAGGCAATGAGCAGTTCTTC
CASGTGLGNEQFF
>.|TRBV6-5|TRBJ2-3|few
TGTGCCAGCAGTTACTCGGGTCCCCTCCGGCCTGATACGCAGTATTTT
CASSYSGPLRPDTQYF
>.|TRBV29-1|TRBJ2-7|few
TGCAGCGTTGAAGTCGGGGACGCCAGCTCCTACGAGCAGTACTTC
CSVEVGDASSYEQYF
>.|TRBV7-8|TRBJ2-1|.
TGTGCCAGCAGCTTGCGGGAAGGTTTTTACAATGAGCAGTTCTTC
CASSLREGFYNEQFF
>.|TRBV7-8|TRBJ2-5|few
TGTGCCAGCAGCTTAGCTCCGGGGTATGAGACCCAGTACTTC
CASSLAPGYETQYF
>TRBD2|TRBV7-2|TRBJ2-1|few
TGTGCCAGCAGCCGAGCCGGGACTAGCGGGGGTAGCAGTGAGCAGTTCTTC
CASSRAGTSGGSSEQFF
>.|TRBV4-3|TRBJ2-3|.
TGCGCCAGCAGCCAAGATCCGCTGCAGGGCACAGATACGCAGTATTTT
CASSQDPLQGTDTQYF
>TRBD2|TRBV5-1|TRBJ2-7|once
TGCGCCAGCAGCTTGGTCCCGACCGGGACTAGCGGGGGGCCCTCCTACGAGCAGTACTTC
CASSLVPTGTSGGPSYEQYF
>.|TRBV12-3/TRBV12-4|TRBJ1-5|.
TGTGCCAGCAGTCGGTCGGGGCAGCATAGCAATCAGCCCCAGCATTTT
CASSRSGQHSNQPQHF
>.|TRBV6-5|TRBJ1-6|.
TGTGCCAGCAGTTACTCGCCTTCCGGAGGGAGTTCACCCCTCCACTTT
CASSYSPSGGSSPLHF
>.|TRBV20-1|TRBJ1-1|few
TGCAGTGCTAGAGACACAGGGAGGAGCACTGAAGCTTTCTTT
CSARDTGRSTEAFF
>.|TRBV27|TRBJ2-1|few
TGTGCCAGCAGTCAAGGACTGGGGGAAAACTCCTACAATGAGCAGTTCTTC
CASSQGLGENSYNEQFF
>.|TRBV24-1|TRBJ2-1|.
TGTGCCACCAGTGATGGCCTTAGCGCGAGCTCCTACAATGAGCAGTTCTTC
CATSDGLSASSYNEQFF
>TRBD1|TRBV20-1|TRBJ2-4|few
TGCAGTGCTAGTGGACAGGGGGGGAACATTCAGTACTTC
CSASGQGGNIQYF
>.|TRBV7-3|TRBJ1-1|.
TGTGCCAGCAGCTCCCAAAATGCGAACACTGAAGCTTTCTTT
CASSSQNANTEAFF
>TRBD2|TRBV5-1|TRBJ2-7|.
TGCGCCAGCAGCTGGTTCCCTAGCGGGACCTACGAGCAGTACTTC
CASSWFPSGTYEQYF
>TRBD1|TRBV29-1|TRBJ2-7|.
TGCAGCATCCTTAATGGACAGGGGGAAACGAGCTACGAGCAGTACTTC
CSILNGQGETSYEQYF
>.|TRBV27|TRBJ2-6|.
TGTGCCAGCAGTGGGGACCCCCGTCGTAGTGGGGCCAACGTCCTGACTTTC
CASSGDPRRSGANVLTF
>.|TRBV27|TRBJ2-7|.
TGTGCCAGCAGCCAACAGCCGGTAAGCTCCTACGAGCAGTACTTC
CASSQQPVSSYEQYF
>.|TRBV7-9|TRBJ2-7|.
TGTGCCAGCAGCTTAGCGGGAGAGGCCGAGCAGTACTTC
CASSLAGEAEQYF
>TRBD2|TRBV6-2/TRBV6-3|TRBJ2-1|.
TGTGCCAGCAGTGAGCGGGAGCAGAGTGAGCAGTTCTTC
CASSEREQSEQFF
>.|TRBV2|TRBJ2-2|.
TGTGCCAGCAGTGAAAGGGCAGGGAGGACCGGGGAGCTGTTTTTT
CASSERAGRTGELFF
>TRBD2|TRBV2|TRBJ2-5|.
TGTGCCAGCAGGAAGTCGGGGGGTAGGGAGACCCAGTACTTC
CASRKSGGRETQYF
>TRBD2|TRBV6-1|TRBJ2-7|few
TGTGCCAGCAGTGAAAGGGAGCGGGGGGGCCTAGCCTACGAGCAGTACTTC
CASSERERGGLAYEQYF
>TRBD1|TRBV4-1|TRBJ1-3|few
TGCGCCAGCAGCCAGACGACAGGGGGCACTGGAAACACCATATATTTT
CASSQTTGGTGNTIYF